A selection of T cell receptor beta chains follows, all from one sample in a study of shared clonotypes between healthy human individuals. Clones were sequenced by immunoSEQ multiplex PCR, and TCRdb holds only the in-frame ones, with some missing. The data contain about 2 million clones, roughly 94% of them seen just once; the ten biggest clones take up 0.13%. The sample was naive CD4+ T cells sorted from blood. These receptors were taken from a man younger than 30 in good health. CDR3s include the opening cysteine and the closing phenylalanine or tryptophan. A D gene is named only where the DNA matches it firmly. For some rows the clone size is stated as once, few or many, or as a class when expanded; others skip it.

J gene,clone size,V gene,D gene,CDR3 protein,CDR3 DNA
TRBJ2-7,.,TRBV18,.,CASSPGIVGTYEQYF,TGTGCCAGCTCACCTGGGATAGTGGGTACCTACGAGCAGTACTTC
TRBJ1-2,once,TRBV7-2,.,CASSLPGYQRYGYTF,TGTGCCAGCAGCTTGCCCGGGTACCAACGGTATGGCTACACCTTC
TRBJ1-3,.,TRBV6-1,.,CASGFNSGNTIYF,TGTGCCAGCGGGTTTAATTCTGGAAACACCATATATTTT
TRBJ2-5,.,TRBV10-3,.,CAISGQGPEETQYF,TGTGCCATCAGTGGCCAGGGGCCCGAAGAGACCCAGTACTTC
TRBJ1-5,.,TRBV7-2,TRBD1,CASSSTGDQPQHF,TGTGCCAGCAGCTCGACAGGGGATCAGCCCCAGCATTTT
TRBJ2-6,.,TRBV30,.,CAWSSGSGANVLTF,TGTGCCTGGAGTTCCGGGTCTGGGGCCAACGTCCTGACTTTC
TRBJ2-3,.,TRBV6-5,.,CASSYSESSKLYF,TGTGCCAGCAGTTACTCGGAGAGCTCGAAACTGTATTTT
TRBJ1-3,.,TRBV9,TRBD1,CASSPGDSSGNTIYF,TGTGCCAGCAGCCCGGGGGACAGCTCTGGAAACACCATATATTTT
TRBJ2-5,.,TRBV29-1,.,CSARQVQETQYF,TGCAGCGCCAGACAAGTCCAAGAGACCCAGTACTTC
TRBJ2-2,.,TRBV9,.,CASSVGWVTGELFF,TGTGCCAGCAGCGTAGGGTGGGTGACCGGGGAGCTGTTTTTT
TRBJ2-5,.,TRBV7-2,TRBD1,CASNLRGVTGLIKTQYF,TGTGCCAGCAACCTCCGAGGCGTGACAGGGTTGATAAAGACCCAGTACTTC
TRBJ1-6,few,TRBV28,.,CASENVGGNSPLHF,TGTGCCAGCGAAAACGTCGGGGGTAATTCACCCCTCCACTTT
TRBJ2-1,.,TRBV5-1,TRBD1,CASSLRPTGQGVSEQFF,TGCGCCAGCAGCCTTAGGCCAACAGGACAGGGAGTCTCTGAGCAGTTCTTC
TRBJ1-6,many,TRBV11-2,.,CASSLVGGSNSPLHF,TGTGCCAGCAGCTTAGTTGGTGGTAGTAATTCACCCCTCCACTTT
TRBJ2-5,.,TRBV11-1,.,CASSLPAGSLGETQYF,TGTGCCAGCAGCCTACCGGCGGGGTCGCTAGGGGAGACCCAGTACTTC
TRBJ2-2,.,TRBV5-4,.,CASSLGPKNTGELFF,TGTGCCAGCAGCTTGGGACCGAAGAACACCGGGGAGCTGTTTTTT
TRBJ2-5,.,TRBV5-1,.,CASSSDRETQYF,TGCGCCAGCAGCTCGGACAGAGAGACCCAGTACTTC
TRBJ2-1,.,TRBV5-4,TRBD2,CASSLGAGEGYSEQFF,TGTGCCAGCAGCTTGGGTGCGGGAGAAGGTTATAGTGAGCAGTTCTTC
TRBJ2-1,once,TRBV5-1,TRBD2,CASSLASGRDSWNEQFF,TGCGCCAGCAGCCTGGCTAGCGGGAGGGACAGTTGGAATGAGCAGTTCTTC
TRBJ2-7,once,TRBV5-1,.,CASSYSQDYEQYF,TGCGCCAGCAGCTACTCCCAGGACTACGAGCAGTACTTC
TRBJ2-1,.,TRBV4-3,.,CASSRTSSDPNNEQFF,TGCGCCAGCAGCCGAACATCTTCAGACCCAAACAATGAGCAGTTCTTC
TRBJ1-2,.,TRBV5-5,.,CASSPKVRGRYGYTF,TGTGCCAGCAGCCCGAAAGTAAGAGGGCGATATGGCTACACCTTC
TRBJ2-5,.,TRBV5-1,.,CASREGVQEQETQYF,TGCGCCAGCAGGGAGGGGGTCCAGGAGCAAGAGACCCAGTACTTC
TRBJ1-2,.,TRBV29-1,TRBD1,CSIARGQGYGYTF,TGCAGCATAGCCCGGGGACAGGGCTATGGCTACACCTTC
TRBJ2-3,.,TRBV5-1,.,CASSGSGTDTQYF,TGCGCCAGCAGTGGCTCCGGCACAGATACGCAGTATTTT
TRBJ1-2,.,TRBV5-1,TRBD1,CASSPLTGGGGGYTF,TGCGCCAGCAGCCCTCTGACAGGGGGCGGAGGAGGCTACACCTTC
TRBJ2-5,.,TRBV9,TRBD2,CASSPGLAGRQETQYF,TGTGCCAGCAGCCCCGGACTAGCGGGGAGACAAGAGACCCAGTACTTC
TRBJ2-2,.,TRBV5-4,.,CASSSLTSIGELFF,TGTGCCAGCAGCTCACTGACTAGTATTGGGGAGCTGTTTTTT
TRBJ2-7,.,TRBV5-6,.,CASSPRGVSYEQYF,TGTGCCAGCAGCCCCCGGGGTGTAAGCTACGAGCAGTACTTC
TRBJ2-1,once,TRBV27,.,CASSPRLVIVSYNEQFF,TGTGCCAGCAGTCCACGACTAGTCATAGTTTCCTACAATGAGCAGTTCTTC
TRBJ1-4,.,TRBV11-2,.,CASSRTGPVTFGEKLFF,TGTGCCAGCAGCAGGACGGGCCCAGTCACTTTTGGTGAAAAACTGTTTTTT
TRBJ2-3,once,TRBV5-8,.,CASTQPAGPTDTQYF,TGTGCCAGCACTCAGCCGGCGGGGCCAACAGATACGCAGTATTTT
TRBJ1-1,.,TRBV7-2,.,CASSLGAGSAEAFF,TGTGCCAGCAGCTTAGGGGCAGGGAGCGCTGAAGCTTTCTTT
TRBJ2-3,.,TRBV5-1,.,CASSSEGWAQYF,TGCGCCAGCAGCTCCGAGGGTTGGGCGCAGTATTTT
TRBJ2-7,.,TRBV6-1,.,CASSEGGNFYEQYF,TGTGCCAGCAGTGAAGGGGGGAATTTCTACGAGCAGTACTTC
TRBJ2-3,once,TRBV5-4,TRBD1,CASSLTGQGKADTQYF,TGTGCCAGCAGCTTGACGGGACAGGGTAAGGCAGATACGCAGTATTTT
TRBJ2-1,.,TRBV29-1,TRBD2,CSVGGPTSGNNEQFF,TGCAGCGTTGGGGGACCGACTAGCGGAAACAATGAGCAGTTCTTC
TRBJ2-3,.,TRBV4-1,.,CASSSSGPTDTQYF,TGCGCCAGCAGCTCTAGTGGTCCCACAGATACGCAGTATTTT
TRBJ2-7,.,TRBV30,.,CAWSVRVNFYEQYF,TGTGCCTGGAGTGTGAGGGTTAACTTCTACGAGCAGTACTTC
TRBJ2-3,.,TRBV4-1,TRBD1,CASSQAKQGDWGTDTQYF,TGCGCCAGCAGCCAGGCTAAACAGGGGGATTGGGGCACAGATACGCAGTATTTT
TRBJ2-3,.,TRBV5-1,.,CASPNTLVTDTQYF,TGCGCCAGCCCCAACACACTAGTCACAGATACGCAGTATTTT
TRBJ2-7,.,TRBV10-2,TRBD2,CASQWGGAYEQYF,TGCGCCAGCCAATGGGGGGGAGCCTACGAGCAGTACTTC
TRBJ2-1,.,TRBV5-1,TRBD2,CASLGVAGGHEQFF,TGCGCCAGCCTCGGGGTAGCGGGGGGCCATGAGCAGTTCTTC
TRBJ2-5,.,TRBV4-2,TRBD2,CASSTKVLAGGIQETQYF,TGTGCCAGCAGCACCAAGGTCCTAGCGGGGGGGATCCAAGAGACCCAGTACTTC
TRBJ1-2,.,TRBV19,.,CASSIQVNYGYTF,TGTGCCAGTAGTATCCAGGTTAACTATGGCTACACCTTC
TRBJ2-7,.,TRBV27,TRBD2,CATRQGGRYEQYF,TGTGCCACCCGCCAGGGCGGGAGATACGAGCAGTACTTC
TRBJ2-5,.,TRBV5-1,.,CASSLSGQNQETQYF,TGCGCCAGCAGCTTGTCCGGGCAGAACCAAGAGACCCAGTACTTC
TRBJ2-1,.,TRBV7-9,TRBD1,CASALDRASYNEQFF,TGTGCCAGCGCCTTGGACAGGGCTTCCTACAATGAGCAGTTCTTC
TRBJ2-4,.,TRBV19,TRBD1,CASTSLGTGVAKNIQYF,TGTGCCAGTACATCCTTAGGGACAGGGGTTGCCAAAAACATTCAGTACTTC
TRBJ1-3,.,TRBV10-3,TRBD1,CAIGTASGNTIYF,TGTGCCATAGGGACAGCTTCTGGAAACACCATATATTTT
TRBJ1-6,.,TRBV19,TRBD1,CASSIWETGPSPLHF,TGTGCCAGTAGTATATGGGAGACAGGGCCTTCACCCCTCCACTTT
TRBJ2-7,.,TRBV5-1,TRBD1,CASSWDRSPYEQYF,TGCGCCAGCAGCTGGGACAGGTCCCCCTACGAGCAGTACTTC
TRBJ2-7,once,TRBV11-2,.,CASSLDLRVLSYEQYF,TGTGCCAGCAGCTTAGATCTAAGGGTATTAAGTTACGAGCAGTACTTC